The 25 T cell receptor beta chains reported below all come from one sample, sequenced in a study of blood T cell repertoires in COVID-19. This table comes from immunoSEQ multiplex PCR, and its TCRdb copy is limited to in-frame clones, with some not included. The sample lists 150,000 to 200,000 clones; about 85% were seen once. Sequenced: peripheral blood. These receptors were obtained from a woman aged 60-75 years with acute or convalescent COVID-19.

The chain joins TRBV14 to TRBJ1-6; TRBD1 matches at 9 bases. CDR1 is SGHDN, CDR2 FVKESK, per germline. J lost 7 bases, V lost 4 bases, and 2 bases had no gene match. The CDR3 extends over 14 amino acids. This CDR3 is CASSPTGGNSPLHF. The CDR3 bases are TGTGCCAGCAGCCCGACAGGGGGGAATTCACCCCTCCACTTT.

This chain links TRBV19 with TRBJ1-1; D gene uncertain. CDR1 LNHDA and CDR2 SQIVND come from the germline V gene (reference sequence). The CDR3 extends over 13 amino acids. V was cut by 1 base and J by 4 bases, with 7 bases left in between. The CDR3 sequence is CASSIAQLTEAFF. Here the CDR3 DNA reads TGTGCCAGTAGTATAGCACAGCTCACTGAAGCTTTCTTT.

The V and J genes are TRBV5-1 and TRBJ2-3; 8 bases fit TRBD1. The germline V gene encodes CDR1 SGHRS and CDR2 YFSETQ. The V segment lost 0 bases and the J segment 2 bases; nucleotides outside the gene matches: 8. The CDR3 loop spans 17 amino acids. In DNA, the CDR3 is TGCGCCAGCAGCTTGGGGGCAGGGGGCTCACACACAGATACGCAGTATTTT. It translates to CASSLGAGGSHTDTQYF. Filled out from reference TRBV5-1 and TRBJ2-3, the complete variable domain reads KAGVTQTPRYLIKTRGQQVTLSCSPISGHRSVSWYQQTPGQGLQFLFEYFSETQRNKGNFPGRFSGRQFSNSRSEMNVSTLELGDSALYLCASSLGAGGSHTDTQYFGPGTRLTVL.

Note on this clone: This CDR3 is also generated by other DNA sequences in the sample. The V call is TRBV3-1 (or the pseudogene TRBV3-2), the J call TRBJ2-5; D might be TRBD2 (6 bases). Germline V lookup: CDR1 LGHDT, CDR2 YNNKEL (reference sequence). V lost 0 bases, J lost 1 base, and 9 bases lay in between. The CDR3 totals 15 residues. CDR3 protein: CASSQDWRGQETQYF. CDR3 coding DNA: TGTGCCAGCAGCCAAGATTGGCGGGGCCAAGAGACCCAGTACTTC.

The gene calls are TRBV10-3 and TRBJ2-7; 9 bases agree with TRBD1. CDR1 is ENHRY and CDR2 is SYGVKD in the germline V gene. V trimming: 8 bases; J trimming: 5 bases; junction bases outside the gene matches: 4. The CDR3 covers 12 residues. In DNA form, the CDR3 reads TGTGCCATCGGGACAGGGTCGGACGAGCAGTACGTC. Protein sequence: CAIGTGSDEQYV.

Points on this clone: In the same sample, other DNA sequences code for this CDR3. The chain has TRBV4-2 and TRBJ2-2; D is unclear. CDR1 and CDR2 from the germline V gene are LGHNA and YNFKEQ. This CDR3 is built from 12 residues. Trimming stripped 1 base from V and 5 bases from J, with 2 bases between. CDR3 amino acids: CASSQATGELFF. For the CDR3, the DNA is TGTGCCAGCAGCCAAGCTACCGGGGAGCTGTTTTTT.

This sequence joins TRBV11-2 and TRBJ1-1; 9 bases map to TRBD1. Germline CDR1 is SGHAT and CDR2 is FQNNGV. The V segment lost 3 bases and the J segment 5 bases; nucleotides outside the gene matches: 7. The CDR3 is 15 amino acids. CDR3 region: CASSLLDRGGTEAFF. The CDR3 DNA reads TGTGCCAGCAGCTTGCTGGACAGGGGCGGGACTGAAGCTTTCTTT.

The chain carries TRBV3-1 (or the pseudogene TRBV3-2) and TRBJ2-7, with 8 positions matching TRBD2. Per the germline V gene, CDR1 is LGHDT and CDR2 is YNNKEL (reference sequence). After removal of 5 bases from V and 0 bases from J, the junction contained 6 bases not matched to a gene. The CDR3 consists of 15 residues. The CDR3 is CASSFKRETSYEQYF. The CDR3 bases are TGTGCCAGCAGCTTCAAGCGGGAGACCTCCTACGAGCAGTACTTC.

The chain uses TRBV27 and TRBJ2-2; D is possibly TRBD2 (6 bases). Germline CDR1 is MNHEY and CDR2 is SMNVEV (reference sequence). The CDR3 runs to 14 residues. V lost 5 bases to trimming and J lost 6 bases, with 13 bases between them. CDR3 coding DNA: TGTGCCAGCAGTACCCTGGGGGGATCCGGGGAGCTGTTTTTT. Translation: CASSTLGGSGELFF.

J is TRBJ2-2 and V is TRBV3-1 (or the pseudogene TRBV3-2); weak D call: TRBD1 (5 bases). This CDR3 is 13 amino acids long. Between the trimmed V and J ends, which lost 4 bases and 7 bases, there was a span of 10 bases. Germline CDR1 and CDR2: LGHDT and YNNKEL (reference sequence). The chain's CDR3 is CASSRWTIGELFF. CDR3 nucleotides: TGTGCCAGCAGCCGATGGACAATCGGGGAGCTGTTTTTT.

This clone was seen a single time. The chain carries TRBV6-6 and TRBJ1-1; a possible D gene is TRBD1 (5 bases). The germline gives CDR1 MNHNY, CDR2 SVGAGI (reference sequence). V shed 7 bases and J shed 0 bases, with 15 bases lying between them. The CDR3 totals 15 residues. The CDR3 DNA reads TGTGCCAGCAACACCCGGGGGGGAGTGAACACTGAAGCTTTCTTT. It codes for CASNTRGGVNTEAFF.

Here the CDR3 DNA reads TGTGCCAGTGATTCTATGAACACTGAAGCTTTCTTT. Its protein is CASDSMNTEAFF. The chain couples TRBV19 to TRBJ1-1, with D uncertain. V was trimmed by 8 bases and J by 0 bases, leaving 7 bases between them. This CDR3 comprises 12 residues. The V gene's germline CDR1 is LNHDA and CDR2 SQIVND (reference sequence).

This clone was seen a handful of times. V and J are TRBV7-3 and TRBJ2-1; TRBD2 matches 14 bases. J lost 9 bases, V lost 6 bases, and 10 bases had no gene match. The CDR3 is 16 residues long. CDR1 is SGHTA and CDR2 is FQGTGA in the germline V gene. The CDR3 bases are TGTGCCAGCAGTCGCGGGACTAGCGGGGGCCTAAGTGAGCAGTTCTTC. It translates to CASSRGTSGGLSEQFF.

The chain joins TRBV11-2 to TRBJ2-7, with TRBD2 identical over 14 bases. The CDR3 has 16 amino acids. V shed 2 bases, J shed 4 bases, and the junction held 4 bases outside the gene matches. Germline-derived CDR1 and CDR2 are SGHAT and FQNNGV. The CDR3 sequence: CASSLHGTSGRYEQYF. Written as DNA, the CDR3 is TGTGCCAGCAGCTTACACGGGACTAGCGGGAGATACGAGCAGTACTTC.

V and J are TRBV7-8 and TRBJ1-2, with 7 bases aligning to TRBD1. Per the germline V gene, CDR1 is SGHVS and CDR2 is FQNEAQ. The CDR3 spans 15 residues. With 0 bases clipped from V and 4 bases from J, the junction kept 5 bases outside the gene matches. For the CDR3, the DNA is TGTGCCAGCAGCTTAGCGCCCAGGGACAGCTATGGCTACACCTTC. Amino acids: CASSLAPRDSYGYTF.

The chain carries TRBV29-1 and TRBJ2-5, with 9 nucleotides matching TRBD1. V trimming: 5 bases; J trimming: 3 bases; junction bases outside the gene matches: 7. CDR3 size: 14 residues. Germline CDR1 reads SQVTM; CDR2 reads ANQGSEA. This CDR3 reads CSVISTGGEETQYF. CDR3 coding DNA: TGCAGCGTTATTTCGACAGGGGGTGAAGAGACCCAGTACTTC.

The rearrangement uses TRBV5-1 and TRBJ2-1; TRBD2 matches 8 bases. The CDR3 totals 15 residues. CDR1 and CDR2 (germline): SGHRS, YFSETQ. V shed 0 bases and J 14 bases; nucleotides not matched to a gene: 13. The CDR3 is CASSLGEVAGLPEFF. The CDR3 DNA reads TGCGCCAGCAGCTTGGGTGAGGTAGCGGGACTCCCCGAGTTCTTC.

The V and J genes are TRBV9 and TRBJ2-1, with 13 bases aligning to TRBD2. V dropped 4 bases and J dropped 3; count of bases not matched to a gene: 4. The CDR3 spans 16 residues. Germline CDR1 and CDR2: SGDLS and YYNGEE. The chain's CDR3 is CASSPGLAGVYNEQFF. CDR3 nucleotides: TGTGCCAGCAGCCCAGGACTAGCGGGAGTCTACAATGAGCAGTTCTTC.

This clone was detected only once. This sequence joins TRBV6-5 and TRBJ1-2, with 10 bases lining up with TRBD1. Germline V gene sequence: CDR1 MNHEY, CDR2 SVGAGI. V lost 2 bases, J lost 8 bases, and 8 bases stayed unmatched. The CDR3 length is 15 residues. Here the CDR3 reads CASSYPRQGARGYTF. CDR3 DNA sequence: TGTGCCAGCAGTTACCCCCGACAGGGGGCAAGAGGCTACACCTTC.

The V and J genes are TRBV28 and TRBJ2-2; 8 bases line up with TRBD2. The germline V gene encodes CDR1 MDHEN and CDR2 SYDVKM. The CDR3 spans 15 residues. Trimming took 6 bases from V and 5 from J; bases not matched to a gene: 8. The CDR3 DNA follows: TGTGCCAGCAGCCCGGGAGGGCCTATAACCGGGGAGCTGTTTTTT. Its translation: CASSPGGPITGELFF.

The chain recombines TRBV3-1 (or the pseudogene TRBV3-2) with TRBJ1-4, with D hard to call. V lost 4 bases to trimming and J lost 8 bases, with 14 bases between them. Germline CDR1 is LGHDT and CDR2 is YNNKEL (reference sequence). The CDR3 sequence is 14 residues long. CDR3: CASSLTGGEEKLFF. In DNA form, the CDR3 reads TGTGCCAGCAGCCTAACTGGAGGAGAGGAAAAACTGTTTTTT.

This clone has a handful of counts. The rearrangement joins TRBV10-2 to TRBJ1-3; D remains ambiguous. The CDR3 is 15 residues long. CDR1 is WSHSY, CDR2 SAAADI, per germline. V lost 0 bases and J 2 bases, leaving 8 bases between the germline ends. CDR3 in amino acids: CASSESRATGNTIYF. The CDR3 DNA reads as TGCGCCAGCAGTGAGTCTAGAGCGACTGGAAACACCATATATTTT.

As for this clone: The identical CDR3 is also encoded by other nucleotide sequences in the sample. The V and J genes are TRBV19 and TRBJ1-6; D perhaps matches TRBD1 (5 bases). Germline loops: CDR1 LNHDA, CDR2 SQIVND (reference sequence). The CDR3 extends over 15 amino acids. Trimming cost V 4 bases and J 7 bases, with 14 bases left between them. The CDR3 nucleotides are TGTGCCAGTAGTAGTCCCGACAGAAGAAATTCACCCCTCCACTTT. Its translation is CASSSPDRRNSPLHF.

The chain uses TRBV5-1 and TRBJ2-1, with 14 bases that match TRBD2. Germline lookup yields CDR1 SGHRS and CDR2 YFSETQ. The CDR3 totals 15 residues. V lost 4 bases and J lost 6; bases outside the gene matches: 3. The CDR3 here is CASSMTSGRVNEQFF. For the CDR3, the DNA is TGCGCCAGCAGCATGACTAGCGGGAGGGTCAATGAGCAGTTCTTC.

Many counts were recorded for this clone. As DNA, the CDR3 is TGTGCCAGCAGTTACACTCCCTTAATGAACACTGAAGCTTTCTTT. Its protein product is CASSYTPLMNTEAFF. The chain joins TRBV6-5 to TRBJ1-1, with D hard to call. This CDR3 is 15 amino acids long. Germline V CDR1 and CDR2: MNHEY, SVGAGI. V dropped 2 bases and J dropped 0 bases, with 10 bases sitting between them.